Included here is one T cell receptor (beta chain) sequence, with context. What it binds is unknown. The CDR3 extends over 14 amino acids. V shed 9 bases, J shed 3 bases, and the junction held 10 bases outside the gene matches. Per germline, CDR1 MDHEN and CDR2 SYDVKM. This entry comes from a study of blood T cells in healthy people across ages. General study results and limits: Donor CMV status, an unknown factor, possibly confounded changes in expanded clonotypes. Per million T cells, TCR beta diversity dropped about linearly as age rose. When set beside aged donors, long-lived donors presented more naive CD4+ cells and higher diversity.

Primers used in a second PCR of roughly 6 to 11 cycles were a sample-barcoded 5' primer and a J-beta primer mix. Unique molecular identifiers of 12 random nucleotides labeled each cDNA. TCRdb passed the 5' RACE reads through MiXCR, listing each CDR3 protein once. The sample lists hundreds of thousands of distinct CDR3 sequences; just over 55% were seen once. The chain recombines TRBV28 with TRBJ2-7; 8 bases are shared with TRBD1. This receptor was taken from a man aged 40-50 years in good health. Specimen: blood. In nucleotides, the CDR3 is TGTGCCAGTAATAACAGGGGGACAAACTACGAGCAGTACTTC. Translated: CASNNRGTNYEQYF.